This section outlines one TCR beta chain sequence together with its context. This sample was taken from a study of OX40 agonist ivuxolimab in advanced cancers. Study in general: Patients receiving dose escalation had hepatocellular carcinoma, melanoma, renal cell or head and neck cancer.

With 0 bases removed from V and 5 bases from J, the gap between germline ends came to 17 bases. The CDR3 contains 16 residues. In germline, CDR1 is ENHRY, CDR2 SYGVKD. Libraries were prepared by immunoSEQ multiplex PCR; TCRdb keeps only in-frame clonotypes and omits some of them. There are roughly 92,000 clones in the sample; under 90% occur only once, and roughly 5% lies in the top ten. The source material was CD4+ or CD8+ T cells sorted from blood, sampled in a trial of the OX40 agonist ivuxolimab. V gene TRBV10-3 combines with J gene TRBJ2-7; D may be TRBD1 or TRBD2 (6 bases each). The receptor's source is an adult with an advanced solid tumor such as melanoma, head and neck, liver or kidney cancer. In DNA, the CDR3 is TGTGCCATCAGTGAGTCTACCAGCCTGGAGGGGGACGAGCAGTACTTC. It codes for CAISESTSLEGDEQYF.